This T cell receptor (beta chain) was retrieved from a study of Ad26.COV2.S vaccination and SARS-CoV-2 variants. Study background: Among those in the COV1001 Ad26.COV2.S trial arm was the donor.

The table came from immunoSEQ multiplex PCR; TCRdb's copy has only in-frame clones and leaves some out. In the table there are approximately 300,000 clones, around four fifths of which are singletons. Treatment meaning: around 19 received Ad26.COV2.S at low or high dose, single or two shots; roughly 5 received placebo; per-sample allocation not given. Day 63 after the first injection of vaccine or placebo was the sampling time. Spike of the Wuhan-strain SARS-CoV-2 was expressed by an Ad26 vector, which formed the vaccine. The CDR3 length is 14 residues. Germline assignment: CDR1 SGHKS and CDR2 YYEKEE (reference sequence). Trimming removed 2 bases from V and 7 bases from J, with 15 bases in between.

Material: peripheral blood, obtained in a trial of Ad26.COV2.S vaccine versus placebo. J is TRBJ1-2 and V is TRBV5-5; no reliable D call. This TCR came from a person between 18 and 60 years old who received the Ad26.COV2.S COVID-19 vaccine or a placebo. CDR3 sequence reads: CASSFGDYPSGYTF. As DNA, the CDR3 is TGTGCCAGCAGCTTTGGGGATTATCCTTCTGGCTACACCTTC.